A single T cell receptor (beta chain) is shown here with its context. Its specificity is not known. Using immunoSEQ multiplex PCR, the repertoire was profiled, and TCRdb retains in-frame clones only, with some absent. The sample contains approximately 31,000 clones, 78% of which appear only once. The record originates from a study of T cells in narcolepsy. The overall study: Healthy controls were enrolled alongside patients with narcolepsy type 1 or type 2.

CDR1 is ENHRY, CDR2 SYGVKD, per germline. This CDR3 comprises 15 residues. Deletions cut 0 bases from V and 2 bases from J, with 5 bases between. General study findings and limits: Healthy controls reportedly lacked the autoreactive clonotypes serially found in patients' blood. Autoreactive clone sequences were missing from some blood memory CD4+ repertoires. Autoreactive HCRT-specific and TRIB2-specific clonotypes were marked in same-patient CSF-versus-blood CD4+ comparisons.

The sequenced sample was CD45RA- memory CD4+ T cells from PBMCs. This chain links TRBV10-3 with TRBJ2-6; D could derive from TRBD1 or TRBD2 (5 bases each). This TCR was recovered from a human donor with narcolepsy. The CDR3 spells CAISESGAGANVLTF. CDR3 bases: TGTGCCATCAGTGAGTCGGGGGCTGGGGCCAACGTCCTGACTTTC.